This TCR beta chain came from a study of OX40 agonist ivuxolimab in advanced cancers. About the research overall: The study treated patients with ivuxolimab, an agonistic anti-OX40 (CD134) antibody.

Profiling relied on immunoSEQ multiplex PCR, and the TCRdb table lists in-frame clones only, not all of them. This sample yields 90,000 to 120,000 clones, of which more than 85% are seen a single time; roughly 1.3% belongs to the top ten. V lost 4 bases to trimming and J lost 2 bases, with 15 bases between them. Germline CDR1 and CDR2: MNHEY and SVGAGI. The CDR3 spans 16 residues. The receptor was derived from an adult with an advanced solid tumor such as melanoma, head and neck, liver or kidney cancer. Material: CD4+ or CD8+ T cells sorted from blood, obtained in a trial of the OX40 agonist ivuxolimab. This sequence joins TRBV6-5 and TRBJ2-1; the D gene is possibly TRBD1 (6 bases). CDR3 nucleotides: TGTGCCAGCAGTTCCCCTTGGGGACATACCTACAATGAGCAGTTCTTC. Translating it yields CASSSPWGHTYNEQFF.